These T cell receptor beta chains were read from a single sample in a study of T cells after yellow fever vaccination. TCRdb recomputed calls from the 5' RACE reads with MiXCR, one row per CDR3 protein. The table shows roughly 4,500 distinct CDR3 sequences, with around 8% occurring only once. Sequenced material: PBMCs, either bulk or a sorted T-cell subset (CD4+, CD8+, memory, or dextramer-sorted; not recorded which), taken 15 days after the yellow fever booster vaccination. The receptors come from a man aged 25 to 45 who received the YFV17D yellow fever vaccine. CDR3s include the opening cysteine and the closing phenylalanine or tryptophan. D genes are given only for firm matches. The size of a clone is reported for some rows only, either as once, few or many, or as a class for expanded clones.

J | D | V | size | CDR3 | DNA
TRBJ2-1 | TRBD2 | TRBV5-1 | medium-sized | CASSASGSTYNEQFF | TGCGCCAGCAGCGCTAGCGGGAGTACCTACAATGAGCAGTTCTTC
TRBJ2-7 | - | TRBV20-1 | medium-sized | CSARTDRRSSYEQYF | TGCAGTGCTAGAACAGACAGACGAAGCTCCTACGAGCAGTACTTC
TRBJ2-7 | - | TRBV6-5 | medium-sized | CASSYSNSGSGEQYF | TGTGCCAGCAGTTACTCGAACAGTGGGTCTGGGGAGCAGTACTTC
TRBJ2-1 | - | TRBV20-1 | medium-sized | CSARDRGASGNNEQFF | TGCAGTGCTAGAGACCGGGGGGCTAGCGGTAACAATGAGCAGTTCTTC
TRBJ2-7 | TRBD2 | TRBV12-3/TRBV12-4 | medium-sized | CASSSGGLKYEQYF | TGTGCCAGCAGCTCGGGGGGGCTTAAATACGAGCAGTACTTC
TRBJ2-6 | TRBD1 | TRBV19 | medium-sized | CASSTTGAGANVLTF | TGTGCCAGTTCGACGACAGGGGCTGGGGCCAACGTCCTGACTTTC
TRBJ2-3 | - | TRBV5-1 | medium-sized | CASSLGSTAITDTQYF | TGCGCCAGCAGCTTGGGGTCTACCGCGATTACAGATACGCAGTATTTT
TRBJ2-4 | - | TRBV30 | medium-sized | CAWSSKNIQYF | TGTGCCTGGAGCTCCAAAAACATTCAGTACTTC
TRBJ2-1 | - | TRBV20-1 | - | CGARSRGPGRSRGSYNEQFF | TGCGGTGCTAGATCTAGGGGACCGGGCAGGTCCCGTGGAAGTTACAATGAGCAGTTCTTC
TRBJ2-3 | TRBD2 | TRBV20-1 | medium-sized | CSARFKREGTDTQYF | TGCAGTGCTAGATTTAAGCGGGAGGGCACAGATACGCAGTATTTT
TRBJ2-4 | - | TRBV6-5 | medium-sized | CASRPSPGTPKNIQYF | TGTGCCAGCAGGCCCTCTCCAGGGACACCCAAAAACATTCAGTACTTC
TRBJ2-4 | TRBD2 | TRBV5-6 | medium-sized | CASSLGLAAMYF | TGTGCCAGCAGCTTAGGACTAGCGGCCATGTACTTC
TRBJ2-5 | TRBD2 | TRBV5-6 | medium-sized | CASSQSGMGKTQYF | TGTGCCAGCAGCCAAAGCGGGATGGGTAAGACCCAGTACTTC
TRBJ2-1 | TRBD2 | TRBV20-1 | medium-sized | CSAMEGTSGNNEQFF | TGCAGTGCCATGGAGGGGACTAGCGGAAACAATGAGCAGTTCTTC